One TCR beta chain is described in this entry. Its antigen is not yet known. There are no base qualities to consult, and no much larger clone falls within one base. The data stem from a study of vaccination effects on CD4 cells after COVID-19 (dated by TCRdb to the early 2020s). Background for the entire study: Each participant got two doses of an mRNA SARS-CoV-2 vaccine, either BNT162b2 or mRNA-1273. Cultures from other donors in the study were sequenced using the Oncomine TCR Beta short-read assay on an Illumina iSeq 100. The full study included over 8 COVID-19 convalescent patients and several SARS-CoV-2-naive healthy vaccine recipients. In both COVID-19 convalescent patients and infection-naive vaccine recipients, the study compared SARS-CoV-2 spike-specific CD4+ TCR repertoires from before mRNA vaccination with those from after it. General findings and caveats noted by the study authors: Both infection-induced and vaccine-induced clones contracted markedly at late post-vaccination timepoints, which is consistent with waning T cell responses. Among healthy vaccine recipients, nearly all vaccine-induced clones were SARS-CoV-2 mono-reactive, and just 1 of 255 was cross-reactive with common cold coronaviruses. Limitations of the study were the small number of convalescent patients and the absence of early post-infection timepoints.

In the ViraFEST assay, PBMC were stimulated with viral peptide pools, and antigen-specific CD4+ T cell clonotypes were then identified by expansion using TCR sequencing. After 10 to 11 days of culture, CD4+ T cells were isolated with the EasySep CD4+ T cell isolation kit. Healthy vaccine recipients had no prior SARS-CoV-2 infection, confirmed by negative nucleocapsid antibodies before and after vaccination. Over 1.5 million PBMC per well were cultured with 9 to 10 ug/ml peptides in IMDM containing about 5% human AB serum, approximately 9.1 IU/ml IL-2 and gentamicin. Half of the culture medium was replaced with fresh IL-2-containing medium on days 3 and 7. Each peptide stimulation condition was cultured in triplicate wells unless otherwise noted. PBMC were separated from whole blood using Ficoll-Paque Plus gradient centrifugation and were then either cryopreserved at -140C or used fresh. The spike proteins of SARS-CoV-2 and of the common cold coronaviruses HCoV-NL63, HCoV-OC43 and HCoV-229E were spanned by overlapping peptide pools. Genomic DNA was extracted from cultured CD4+ T cells with the QIAamp micro DNA kit.

Libraries were built with the immunoSEQ multiplex PCR assay. DNA from the cultured, isolated CD4+ T cells was subjected to TCR beta CDR3 sequencing. Per the original workflow: Non-productive TCR sequences were removed and reads were trimmed to the CDR3 region, keeping CDR3s of at least 7 amino acids. Antigen-specific clonotypes were identified with the MANAFEST web app by comparing expansion in peptide wells against reference cultures. Positive clones required FDR<0.05 expansion versus reference and all other wells, odds ratio above 5, and frequency above 0.1% in two replicate wells. Clonotypes significantly expanded in SARS-CoV-2 spike wells and in at least one common cold coronavirus spike condition were defined as cross-reactive. Levenshtein distance calculated with the stringdist R package was used to assess CDR3 similarity, and unrooted trees were constructed with ape in R 3.6.1. The immuneACCESS repertoire file appears here via TCRdb, limited to in-frame rearrangements. These files lack a portion of the clones; in checked studies, under half of the deficit traces to unresolved V genes, and the cause of the others is not known. V, J and clone size are those of that table, while D and trimming were read from the DNA. Present in this sample are roughly 53,000 clones, roughly 79% of which were seen just once. Of the sample, 5% to 6.5% is held by the ten largest clones.

This TCR derives from a human donor who received a COVID-19 vaccine. The input for sequencing was CD4+ T cells from PBMCs cultured with HCoV-OC43 spike peptides, taken before COVID-19 vaccination. The sample's cell subset or site, from its label and the paper: HCoV-OC43 spike overlapping peptide pool stimulation.

The DNA sequence is as follows: TGTGCCAGCAGCTTAGCAGCAGGGGCCTACGAGCAGTACGTC. It translates as CASSLAAGAYEQYV. The V and J genes are TRBV7-2 and TRBJ2-7, with TRBD1 perhaps the D gene, on 6 matching bases. For CDR1 and CDR2, the germline V gene lists SGHTA and FQGNSA. Trimming takes 0 bases from V and 2 bases from J, and the germline ends sit 8 bases apart. The CDR3 runs 14 amino acids, cysteine and valine included. Left in the record is the CDR3 DNA by itself, 42 bases read in frame from the first base.